Below, 18 T cell receptor beta chains from the same sample are listed, as sequenced in a study of blood T cell repertoires in COVID-19. TCRdb's copy holds only in-frame clones and misses some; the assay was immunoSEQ multiplex PCR. There are some 340,000 clones in the sample; more than 70% occur only once, and around 3% lies in the top ten. Sequences were obtained from peripheral blood. The receptors were gathered from a man in his thirties or forties with active or convalescent COVID-19.

The chain has TRBV30 and TRBJ2-3; 8 bases fit TRBD2. Germline V CDR1 and CDR2: GTSNPN, SVGIG (reference sequence). The V segment lost 2 bases and the J segment 2 bases; nucleotides outside the gene matches: 6. The CDR3 length is 15 residues. The CDR3 DNA reads TGTGCCTGGAGTAGGGGCGGGGGGTTCACAGATACGCAGTATTTT. Residues: CAWSRGGGFTDTQYF.

J is TRBJ1-6 and V is TRBV7-2, with no clear D. CDR1 and CDR2 from the germline V gene are SGHTA and FQGNSA. The V gene lost 8 bases and the J gene lost 0 bases, with 14 bases spanning the gap. The CDR3 covers 16 residues. In DNA, the CDR3 is TGTGCCAGCTCAGGTCTTCTGTCCTCCTATAATTCACCCCTCCACTTT. Amino acids: CASSGLLSSYNSPLHF.

The V gene is TRBV11-2, the J gene TRBJ1-4; perhaps TRBD1 as D (6 bases). Germline V CDR1 and CDR2: SGHAT, FQNNGV. V gave up 3 bases and J gave up 3 bases, with 17 bases separating them. This CDR3 region has 17 residues. Written as DNA, the CDR3 is TGTGCCAGCAGCTTTACAGGGCTGACAGGCTCTAATGAAAAACTGTTTTTT. Protein: CASSFTGLTGSNEKLFF.

The rearrangement joins TRBV2 to TRBJ1-2; D unclear. The CDR3 has 11 amino acids. Germline values: CDR1 SNHLY, CDR2 FYNNEI. V lost 8 bases and J 4 bases, leaving 8 bases between the germline ends. Here the CDR3 DNA reads TGTGCCAGCGCGGCAGCCTATGGCTACACCTTC. Translating gives CASAAAYGYTF.

The CDR3 DNA reads as TGTGCCAGCAGCTCACAGGGTGCAACTAATGAAAAACTGTTTTTT. This encodes CASSSQGATNEKLFF. The chain employs TRBV5-5 and TRBJ1-4; tentatively, D is TRBD1 (6 bases). V was clipped by 3 bases and J by 0 bases, with 9 bases between them. CDR3 length: 15 residues. Germline CDR1 reads SGHKS; CDR2 reads YYEKEE (reference sequence).

The genes are TRBV19 and TRBJ2-3; 8 bases agree with TRBD2. CDR1 is LNHDA, CDR2 SQIVND, per germline (reference sequence). Germline trimming cut 5 bases from V and 4 bases from J; bases unmatched to any gene: 2. The CDR3 is 13 residues long. The CDR3 protein is CASSPGGADTQYF. CDR3 nucleotide sequence: TGTGCCAGTAGTCCGGGGGGGGCAGATACGCAGTATTTT.

In this sample, this clone turned up once. This chain links TRBV10-3 with TRBJ2-1; D not resolved. The V gene lost 3 bases and the J gene lost 4 bases, with 4 bases spanning the gap. CDR1 is ENHRY, CDR2 SYGVKD, per germline. The CDR3 loop spans 12 amino acids. In nucleotides, the CDR3 is TGTGCCATCAGTGATCAATACAATGAGCAGTTCTTC. Translating it yields CAISDQYNEQFF.

This chain links TRBV28 with TRBJ2-6; 8 bases map to TRBD1. The CDR3 length is 16 residues. V lost 6 bases to trimming and J lost 4 bases; unmatched junction nucleotides: 8. CDR1 and CDR2 (germline): MDHEN, SYDVKM. The CDR3 protein is CASRGQGGAGANVLTF. The CDR3 region has the DNA TGTGCCAGCAGAGGACAGGGTGGGGCAGGGGCCAACGTCCTGACTTTC.

The chain is built from TRBV27 and TRBJ2-2; D may be TRBD2 (7 bases). Germline assignment: CDR1 MNHEY and CDR2 SMNVEV (reference sequence). V was pared by 3 bases and J by 0 bases, with 11 bases between. The CDR3 extends over 16 amino acids. The DNA of the CDR3 is TGTGCCAGCAGTTTGGGGGGGCGGGCGAACACCGGGGAGCTGTTTTTT. Its protein product is CASSLGGRANTGELFF.

This clone appeared once. The chain joins TRBV11-1 to TRBJ2-1; 9 bases map to TRBD2. Germline CDR1 reads SGHAT; CDR2 reads FQDESV (reference sequence). Trimming removed 4 bases from V and 4 bases from J; junction bases left unmatched: 5. CDR3 size: 15 residues. CDR3 nucleotide sequence: TGTGCCAGCAGCTCCGCTAGCGGGGTTTACAATGAGCAGTTCTTC. Protein: CASSSASGVYNEQFF. Full variable domain (missing parts from reference TRBV11-1 and TRBJ2-1): EAEVAQSPRYKITEKSQAVAFWCDPISGHATLYWYRQILGQGPELLVQFQDESVVDDSQLPKDRFSAERLKGVDSTLKIQPAELGDSAMYLCASSSASGVYNEQFFGPGTRLTVL.

The J gene is TRBJ1-6, the V gene TRBV7-2, with 9 bases identical to TRBD1. Germline CDR1 and CDR2: SGHTA and FQGNSA. CDR3 length: 15 residues. V was clipped by 5 bases and J by 7 bases; unmatched bases: 6. CDR3 sequence (DNA): TGTGCCAGCAGCCAGGGGACAGGGTGGAATTCACCCCTCCACTTT. Translation: CASSQGTGWNSPLHF.

The V call is TRBV4-3, the J call TRBJ2-7; 9 bases are a match to TRBD2. Germline trimming cut 5 bases from V and 3 bases from J; bases unmatched to any gene: 8. Per germline, CDR1 LGHNA and CDR2 YSLEER. This CDR3 spans 15 amino acids. Written as DNA, the CDR3 is TGCGCCAGCAGCGCCGGGACTAGCTTTTTCTACGAGCAGTACTTC. This gives the protein CASSAGTSFFYEQYF.

CDR3 in amino acids: CASKRDRETNYGYTF. The CDR3 DNA reads TGTGCCAGCAAGAGGGACAGGGAAACTAACTATGGCTACACCTTC. This chain links TRBV27 with TRBJ1-2; TRBD1 agrees at 9 bases. V gave up 7 bases and J gave up 0 bases; unmatched junction bases: 6. The V gene's germline CDR1 is MNHEY and CDR2 SMNVEV (reference sequence). This CDR3 is built from 15 residues.

Concerning this clone itself: In this CDR3 the conserved last residue, phenylalanine or tryptophan, is missing, so a read error is likely. No DNA is shown, since the ends of the CDR3 on it are uncertain; the CDR3 is the one TCRdb lists. This rearrangement joins TRBV24-1 to TRBJ2-4; TRBD1 reflects the table's D call only, with no check against the DNA. Germline V gives CDR1 KGHDR, CDR2 SFDVKD. The length of the CDR3 is 8 amino acids, counting both ends. The CDR3 here is CATSRGGA.

The chain carries TRBV11-3 and TRBJ2-1; 10 bases line up with TRBD2. The V segment lost 5 bases and the J segment 8 bases; nucleotides outside the gene matches: 6. This CDR3 contains 14 residues. Germline V gene sequence: CDR1 SGHNT, CDR2 YENEEA. CDR3: CASSIGLAVDEQFF. CDR3 DNA: TGTGCCAGCAGCATTGGACTAGCGGTCGATGAGCAGTTCTTC.

V and J are TRBV19 and TRBJ1-6; D is possibly TRBD1 (6 bases). V gave up 5 bases and J gave up 10 bases, with 15 bases separating them. CDR1 and CDR2 from the germline V gene are LNHDA and SQIVND (reference sequence). This CDR3 has 14 residues. This chain's CDR3 is CASSPQGGDSPLHF. In nucleotides, the CDR3 is TGTGCCAGTAGTCCACAGGGAGGGGACTCACCCCTCCACTTT.

The chain couples TRBV3-1 (or the pseudogene TRBV3-2) to TRBJ2-2; TRBD2 aligns across 8 bases. Germline CDR1 is LGHDT and CDR2 is YNNKEL (reference sequence). This CDR3 has 13 residues. The trim removed 6 bases at V and 7 bases at J, leaving 4 bases unmatched. The CDR3 DNA reads as TGTGCCAGCAGTCTAAGCGGGGGCGGGGAGCTGTTTTTT. As protein: CASSLSGGGELFF.

The genes are TRBV4-3 and TRBJ1-2, with 8 bases aligning to TRBD1. Germline V gives CDR1 LGHNA, CDR2 YSLEER. Trimming at V came to 0 bases and at J to 2 bases, leaving 2 bases not matched to a gene. This CDR3 spans 15 amino acids. CDR3 in amino acids: CASSQENRGNYGYTF. The CDR3 DNA reads TGCGCCAGCAGCCAAGAAAACAGGGGGAACTATGGCTACACCTTC.